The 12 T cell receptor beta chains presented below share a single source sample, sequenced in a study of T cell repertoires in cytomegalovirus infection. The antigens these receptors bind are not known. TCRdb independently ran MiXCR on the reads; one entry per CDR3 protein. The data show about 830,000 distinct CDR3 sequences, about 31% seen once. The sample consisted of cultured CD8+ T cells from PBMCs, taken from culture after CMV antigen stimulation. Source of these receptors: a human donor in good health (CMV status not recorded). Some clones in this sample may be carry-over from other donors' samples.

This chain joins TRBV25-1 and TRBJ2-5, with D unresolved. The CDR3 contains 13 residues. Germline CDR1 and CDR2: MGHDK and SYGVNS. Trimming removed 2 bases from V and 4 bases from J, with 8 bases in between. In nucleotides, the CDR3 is TGTGCCAGCAGTGAAGCGGCTGGAGAGACCCAGTACTTC. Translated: CASSEAAGETQYF.

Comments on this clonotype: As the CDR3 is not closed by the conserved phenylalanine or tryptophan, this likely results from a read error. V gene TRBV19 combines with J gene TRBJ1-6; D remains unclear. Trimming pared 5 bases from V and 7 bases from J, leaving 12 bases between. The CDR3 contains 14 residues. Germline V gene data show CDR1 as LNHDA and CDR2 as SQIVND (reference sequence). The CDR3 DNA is TGTGCCAGTAGTCAAGGAGGGTGGAATTCACCCCTCCACTCT. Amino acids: CASSQGGWNSPLHS.

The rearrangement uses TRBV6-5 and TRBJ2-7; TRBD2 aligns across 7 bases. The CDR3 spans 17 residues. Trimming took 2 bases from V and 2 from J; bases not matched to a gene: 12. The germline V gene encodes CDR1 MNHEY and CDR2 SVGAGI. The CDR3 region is CASSYGRLSGAPYEQYF. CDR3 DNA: TGTGCCAGCAGTTACGGTCGACTAAGCGGGGCCCCCTACGAGCAGTACTTC.

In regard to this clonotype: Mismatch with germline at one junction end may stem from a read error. The CDR3 nucleotides are TGTGCTAGCAGCTTAGAACCAACAGGGGACGATGAGCAGTTCTTC. This gives the protein CASSLEPTGDDEQFF. The genes are TRBV7-7 and TRBJ2-1; 7 bases are a match to TRBD1. The length of the CDR3 is 15 residues. Germline V gene sequence: CDR1 SSHAT, CDR2 FNYEAQ (reference sequence).

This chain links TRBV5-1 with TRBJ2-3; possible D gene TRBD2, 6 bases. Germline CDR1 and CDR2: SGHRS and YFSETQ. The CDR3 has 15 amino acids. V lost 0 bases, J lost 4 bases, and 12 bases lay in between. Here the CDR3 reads CASSLALALADTQYF. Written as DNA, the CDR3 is TGCGCCAGCAGCTTGGCTCTAGCGCTGGCAGATACGCAGTATTTT. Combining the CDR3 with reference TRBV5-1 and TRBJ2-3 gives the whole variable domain KAGVTQTPRYLIKTRGQQVTLSCSPISGHRSVSWYQQTPGQGLQFLFEYFSETQRNKGNFPGRFSGRQFSNSRSEMNVSTLELGDSALYLCASSLALALADTQYFGPGTRLTVL.

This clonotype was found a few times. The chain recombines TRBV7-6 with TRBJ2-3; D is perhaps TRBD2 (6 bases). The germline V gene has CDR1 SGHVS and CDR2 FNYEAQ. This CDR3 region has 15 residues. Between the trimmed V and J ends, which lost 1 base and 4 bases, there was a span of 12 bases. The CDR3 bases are TGTGCCAGCAGCTTAGTGTCCGGACTACCAGATACGCAGTATTTT. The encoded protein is CASSLVSGLPDTQYF.

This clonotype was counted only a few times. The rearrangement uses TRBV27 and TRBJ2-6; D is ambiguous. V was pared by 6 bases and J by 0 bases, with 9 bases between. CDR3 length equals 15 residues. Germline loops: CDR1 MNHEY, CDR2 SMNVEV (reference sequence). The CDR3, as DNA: TGTGCCAGCAGCCTTTTTGTCTCTGGGGCCAACGTCCTGACTTTC. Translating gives CASSLFVSGANVLTF.

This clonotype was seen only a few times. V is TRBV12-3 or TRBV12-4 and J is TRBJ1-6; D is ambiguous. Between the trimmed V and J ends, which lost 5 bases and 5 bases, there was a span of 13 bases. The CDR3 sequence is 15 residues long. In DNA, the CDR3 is TGTGCCAGCAGTCCCGGAGGTGGCGATAATTCACCCCTCCACTTT. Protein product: CASSPGGGDNSPLHF.

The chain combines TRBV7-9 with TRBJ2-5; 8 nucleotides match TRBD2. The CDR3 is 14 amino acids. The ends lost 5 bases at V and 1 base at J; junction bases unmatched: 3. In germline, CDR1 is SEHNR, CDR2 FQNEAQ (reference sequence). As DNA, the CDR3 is TGTGCCAGCAGCGAGCGGGGGTTCCAAGAGACCCAGTACTTC. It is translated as CASSERGFQETQYF.

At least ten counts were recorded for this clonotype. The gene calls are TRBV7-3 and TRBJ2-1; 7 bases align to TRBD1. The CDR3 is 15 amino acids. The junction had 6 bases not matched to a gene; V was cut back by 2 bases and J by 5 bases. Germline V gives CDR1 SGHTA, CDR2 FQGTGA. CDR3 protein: CASSLDREFHNEQFF. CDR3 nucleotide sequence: TGTGCCAGCAGCTTAGACAGGGAGTTCCACAATGAGCAGTTCTTC. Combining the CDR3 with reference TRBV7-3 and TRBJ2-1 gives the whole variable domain GAGVSQTPSNKVTEKGKYVELRCDPISGHTALYWYRQSLGQGPEFLIYFQGTGAADDSGLPNDRFFAVRPEGSVSTLKIQRTERGDSAVYLCASSLDREFHNEQFFGPGTRLTVL.

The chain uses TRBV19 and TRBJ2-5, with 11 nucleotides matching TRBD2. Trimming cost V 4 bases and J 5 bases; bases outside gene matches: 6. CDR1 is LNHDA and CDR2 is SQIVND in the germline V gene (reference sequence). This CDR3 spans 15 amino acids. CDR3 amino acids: CASSKTSGGLETQYF. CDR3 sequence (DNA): TGTGCCAGTAGTAAAACTAGCGGGGGTTTGGAGACCCAGTACTTC.

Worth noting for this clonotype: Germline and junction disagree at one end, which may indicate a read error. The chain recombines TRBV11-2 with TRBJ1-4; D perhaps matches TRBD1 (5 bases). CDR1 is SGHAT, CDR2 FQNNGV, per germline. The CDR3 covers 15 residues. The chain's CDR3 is CVSQLYQGNGEKLFF. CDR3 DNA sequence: TGTGTCAGCCAACTTTATCAGGGAAATGGTGAAAAACTGTTTTTT. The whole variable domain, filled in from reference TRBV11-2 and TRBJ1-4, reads EAGVAQSPRYKIIEKRQSVAFWCNPISGHATLYWYQQILGQGPKLLIQFQNNGVVDDSQLPKDRFSAERLKGVDSTLKIQPAKLEDSAVYLCVSQLYQGNGEKLFFGSGTQLSVL.